The sequence of this T cell receptor beta chain was determined in a study of T cell repertoires in cytomegalovirus infection. For the study at large: Public TCR beta signatures provided an indication of both CMV infection and a matching HLA type. Study outcomes and limitations: The cumulative frequency of public TCR beta families identified carriers of CMV plus the relevant HLA. Dominant in the ex vivo response were TCR beta clonotypes restricted by HLA-C and specific for CMV.

Each CDR3 protein is one row after TCRdb ran MiXCR on the reads. The sample includes roughly 300,000 distinct CDR3 sequences, 9.5% seen only once; the top ten take roughly 4.5%. This CDR3 spans 17 amino acids. Unmatched junction bases numbered 13, after V lost 5 bases and J lost 4 bases. CDR1 DFQATT and CDR2 SNEGSKA come from the germline V gene (reference sequence). This clonotype has a count of ten or more. Its antigen is currently unknown. The source is a human donor in good health (CMV status not recorded). Some clones in this sample may be carry-over from other donors' samples. The V and J genes are TRBV20-1 and TRBJ2-1; 11 nucleotides align to TRBD2. Sequencing was done on a sample of PBMCs. CDR3 nucleotide sequence: TGCAGTGCTGCAGATACACTCGGGACTAGCGGATACAATGAGCAGTTCTTC. Translating gives CSAADTLGTSGYNEQFF.